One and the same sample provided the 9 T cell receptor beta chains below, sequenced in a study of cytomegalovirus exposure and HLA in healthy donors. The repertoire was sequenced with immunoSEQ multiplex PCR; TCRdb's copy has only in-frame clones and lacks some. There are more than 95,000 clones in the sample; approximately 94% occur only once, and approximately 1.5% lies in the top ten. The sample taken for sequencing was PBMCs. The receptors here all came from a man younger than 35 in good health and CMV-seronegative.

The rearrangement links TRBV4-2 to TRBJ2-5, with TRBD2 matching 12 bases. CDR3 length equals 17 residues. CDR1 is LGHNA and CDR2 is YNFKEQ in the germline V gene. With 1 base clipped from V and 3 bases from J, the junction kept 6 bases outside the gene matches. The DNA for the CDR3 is TGTGCCAGCAGCCAAGCTAGCGGGAGGGCCGGGGAAGAGACCCAGTACTTC. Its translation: CASSQASGRAGEETQYF.

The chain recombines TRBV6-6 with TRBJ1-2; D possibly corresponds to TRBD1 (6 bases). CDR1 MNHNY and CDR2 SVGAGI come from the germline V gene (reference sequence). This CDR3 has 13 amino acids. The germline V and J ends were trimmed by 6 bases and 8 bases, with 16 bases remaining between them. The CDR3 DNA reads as TGTGCCAGCAGCCGACAGGACCTGGGGGGCTACACCTTC. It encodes CASSRQDLGGYTF.

The CDR3 sequence: CASRTMAGGPAPSTEAFF. The CDR3 nucleotides read TGTGCCAGCAGGACCATGGCAGGGGGCCCCGCCCCGAGCACTGAAGCTTTCTTT. The chain joins TRBV5-4 to TRBJ1-1, with 8 bases matching TRBD1. The ends lost 5 bases at V and 4 bases at J; junction bases unmatched: 19. The CDR3 totals 18 residues. CDR1 is SGHNT, CDR2 YYREEE, per germline (reference sequence).

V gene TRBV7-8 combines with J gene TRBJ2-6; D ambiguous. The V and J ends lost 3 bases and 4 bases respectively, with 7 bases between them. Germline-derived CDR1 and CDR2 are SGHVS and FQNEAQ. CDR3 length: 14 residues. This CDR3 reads CASSLLVGANVLTF. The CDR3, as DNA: TGTGCCAGCAGCTTGTTAGTAGGGGCCAACGTCCTGACTTTC.

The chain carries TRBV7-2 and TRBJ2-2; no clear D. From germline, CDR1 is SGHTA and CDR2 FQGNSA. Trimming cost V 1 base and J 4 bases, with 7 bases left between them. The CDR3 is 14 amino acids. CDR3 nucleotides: TGTGCCAGCAGCTTAGGACTCGCCACCGGGGAGCTGTTTTTT. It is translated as CASSLGLATGELFF. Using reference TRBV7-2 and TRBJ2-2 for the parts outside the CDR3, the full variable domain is GAGVSQSPSNKVTEKGKDVELRCDPISGHTALYWYRQSLGQGLEFLIYFQGNSAPDKSGLPSDRFSAERTGGSVSTLTIQRTQQEDSAVYLCASSLGLATGELFFGEGSRLTVL.

The CDR3 bases are TGTGCCAGCAGCCGAGCGGGAGGGCCGGGCACCGGGGAGCTGTTTTTT. Its protein product is CASSRAGGPGTGELFF. This rearrangement joins TRBV7-3 to TRBJ2-2, with 10 bases fitting TRBD2. This CDR3 is built from 16 residues. V was clipped by 5 bases and J by 4 bases; unmatched bases: 7. Germline loops: CDR1 SGHTA, CDR2 FQGTGA.

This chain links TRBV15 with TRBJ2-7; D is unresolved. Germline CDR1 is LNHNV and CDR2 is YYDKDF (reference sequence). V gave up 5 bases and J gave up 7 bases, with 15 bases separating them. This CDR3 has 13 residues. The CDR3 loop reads CATSSEPPGEQYF. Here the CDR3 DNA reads TGTGCCACCAGCTCAGAGCCACCGGGTGAGCAGTACTTC.

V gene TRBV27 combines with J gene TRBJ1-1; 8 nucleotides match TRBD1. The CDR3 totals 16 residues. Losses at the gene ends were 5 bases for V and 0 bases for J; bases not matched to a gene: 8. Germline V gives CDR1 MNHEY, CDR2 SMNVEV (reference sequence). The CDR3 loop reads CASSPWDRIMNTEAFF. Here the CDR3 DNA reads TGTGCCAGCAGTCCATGGGACAGGATTATGAACACTGAAGCTTTCTTT.

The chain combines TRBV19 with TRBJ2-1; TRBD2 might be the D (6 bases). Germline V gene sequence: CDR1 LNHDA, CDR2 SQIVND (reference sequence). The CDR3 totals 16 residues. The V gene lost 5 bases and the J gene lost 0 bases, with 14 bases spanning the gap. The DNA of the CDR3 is TGTGCCAGTAGTTATTCTAGCGCGAGCTCCTACAATGAGCAGTTCTTC. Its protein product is CASSYSSASSYNEQFF.